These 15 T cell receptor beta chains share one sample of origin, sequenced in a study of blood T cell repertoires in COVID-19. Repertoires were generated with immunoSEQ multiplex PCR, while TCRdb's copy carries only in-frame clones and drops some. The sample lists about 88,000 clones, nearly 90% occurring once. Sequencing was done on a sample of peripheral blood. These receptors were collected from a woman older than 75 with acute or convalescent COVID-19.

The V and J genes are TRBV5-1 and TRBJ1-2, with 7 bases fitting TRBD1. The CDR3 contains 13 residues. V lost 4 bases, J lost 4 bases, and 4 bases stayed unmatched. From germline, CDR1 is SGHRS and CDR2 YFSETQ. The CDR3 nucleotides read TGCGCCAGCAGCCTACGACAGGGCTATGGCTACACCTTC. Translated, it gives CASSLRQGYGYTF. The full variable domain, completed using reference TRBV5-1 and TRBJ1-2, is KAGVTQTPRYLIKTRGQQVTLSCSPISGHRSVSWYQQTPGQGLQFLFEYFSETQRNKGNFPGRFSGRQFSNSRSEMNVSTLELGDSALYLCASSLRQGYGYTFGSGTRLTVV.

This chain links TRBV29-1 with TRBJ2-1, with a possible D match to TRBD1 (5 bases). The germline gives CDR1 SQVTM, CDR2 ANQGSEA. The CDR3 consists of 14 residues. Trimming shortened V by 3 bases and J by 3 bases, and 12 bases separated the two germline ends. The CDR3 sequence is CSVDWQGSYNEQFF. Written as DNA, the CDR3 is TGCAGCGTTGATTGGCAGGGTAGCTACAATGAGCAGTTCTTC.

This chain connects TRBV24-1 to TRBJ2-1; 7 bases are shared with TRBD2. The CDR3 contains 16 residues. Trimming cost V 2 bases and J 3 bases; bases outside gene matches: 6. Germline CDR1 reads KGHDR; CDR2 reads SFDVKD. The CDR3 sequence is CATSDSAGDVYNEQFF. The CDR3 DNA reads TGTGCCACCAGTGATTCGGCGGGAGATGTCTACAATGAGCAGTTCTTC.

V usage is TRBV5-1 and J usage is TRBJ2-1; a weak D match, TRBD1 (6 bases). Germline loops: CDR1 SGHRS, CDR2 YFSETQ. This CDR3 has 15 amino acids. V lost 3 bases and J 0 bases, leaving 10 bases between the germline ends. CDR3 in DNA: TGCGCCAGCAGCTCAGGACAGAGCTCCTACAATGAGCAGTTCTTC. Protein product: CASSSGQSSYNEQFF.

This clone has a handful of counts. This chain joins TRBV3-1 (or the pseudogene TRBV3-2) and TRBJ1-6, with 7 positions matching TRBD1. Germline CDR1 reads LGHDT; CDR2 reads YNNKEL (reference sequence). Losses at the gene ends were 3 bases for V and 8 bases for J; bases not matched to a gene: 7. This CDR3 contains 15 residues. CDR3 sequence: CASSQRTGGDSPLHF. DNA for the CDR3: TGTGCCAGCAGCCAGCGGACAGGAGGGGATTCACCCCTCCACTTT.

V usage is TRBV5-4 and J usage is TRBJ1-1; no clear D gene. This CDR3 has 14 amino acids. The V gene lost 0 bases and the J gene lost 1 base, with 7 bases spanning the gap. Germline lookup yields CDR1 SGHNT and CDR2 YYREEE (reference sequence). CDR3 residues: CASSLAPGNTEAFF. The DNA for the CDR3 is TGTGCCAGCAGCTTGGCCCCAGGGAACACTGAAGCTTTCTTT.

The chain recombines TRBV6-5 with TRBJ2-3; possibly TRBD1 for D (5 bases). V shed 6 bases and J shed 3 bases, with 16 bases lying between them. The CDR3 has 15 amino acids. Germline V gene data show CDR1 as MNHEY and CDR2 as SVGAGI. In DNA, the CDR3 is TGTGCCAGCAGCCCCCCCCAGGGATCTACAGATACGCAGTATTTT. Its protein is CASSPPQGSTDTQYF.

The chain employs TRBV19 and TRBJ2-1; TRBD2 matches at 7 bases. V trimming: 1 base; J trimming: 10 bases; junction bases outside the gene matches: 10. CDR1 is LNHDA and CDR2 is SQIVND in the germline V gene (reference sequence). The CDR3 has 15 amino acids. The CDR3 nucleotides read TGTGCCAGTAGTATAGTTGGGACTACACCAAAGGAGCAGTTCTTC. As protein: CASSIVGTTPKEQFF.

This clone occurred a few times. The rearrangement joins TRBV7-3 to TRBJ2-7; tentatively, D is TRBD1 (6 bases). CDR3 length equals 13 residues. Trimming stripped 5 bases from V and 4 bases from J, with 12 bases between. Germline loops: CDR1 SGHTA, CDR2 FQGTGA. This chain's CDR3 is CASSPRGGYEQYF. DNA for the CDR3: TGTGCCAGCAGCCCCAGAGGGGGTTACGAGCAGTACTTC.

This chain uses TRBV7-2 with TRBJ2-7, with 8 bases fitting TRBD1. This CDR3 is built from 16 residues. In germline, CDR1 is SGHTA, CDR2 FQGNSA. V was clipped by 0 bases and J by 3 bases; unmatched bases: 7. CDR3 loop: CASSLAFETGDYEQYF. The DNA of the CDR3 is TGTGCCAGCAGCTTAGCGTTTGAGACAGGGGACTACGAGCAGTACTTC.

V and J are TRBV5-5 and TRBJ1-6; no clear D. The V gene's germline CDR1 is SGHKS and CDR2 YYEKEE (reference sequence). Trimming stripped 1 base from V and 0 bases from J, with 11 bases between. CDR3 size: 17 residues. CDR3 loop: CASSLYPGSSYNSPLHF. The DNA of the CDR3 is TGTGCCAGCAGCTTGTACCCAGGAAGCTCCTATAATTCACCCCTCCACTTT.

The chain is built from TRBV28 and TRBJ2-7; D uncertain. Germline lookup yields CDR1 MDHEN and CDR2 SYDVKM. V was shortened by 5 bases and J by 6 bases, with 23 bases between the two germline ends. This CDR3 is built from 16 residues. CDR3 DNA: TGTGCCAGCAGTCTCGAACCCCCGCGTACTTTTGTCGAGCAGTACTTC. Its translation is CASSLEPPRTFVEQYF.

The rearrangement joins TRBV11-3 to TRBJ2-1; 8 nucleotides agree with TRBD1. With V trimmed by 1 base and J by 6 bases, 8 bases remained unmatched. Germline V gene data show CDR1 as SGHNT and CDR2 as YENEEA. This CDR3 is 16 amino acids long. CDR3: CASSLGVGTGGNEQFF. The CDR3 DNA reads TGTGCCAGCAGCTTAGGTGTTGGGACAGGAGGCAATGAGCAGTTCTTC.

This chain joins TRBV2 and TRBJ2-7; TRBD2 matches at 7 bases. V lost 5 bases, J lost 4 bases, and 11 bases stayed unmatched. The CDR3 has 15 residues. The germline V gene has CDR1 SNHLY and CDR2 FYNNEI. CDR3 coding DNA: TGTGCCAGCAGTCTGCCAGCGGGACTTACTTACGAGCAGTACTTC. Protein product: CASSLPAGLTYEQYF. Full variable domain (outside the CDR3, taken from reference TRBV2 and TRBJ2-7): EPEVTQTPSHQVTQMGQEVILRCVPISNHLYFYWYRQILGQKVEFLVSFYNNEISEKSEIFDDQFSVERPDGSNFTLKIRSTKLEDSAMYFCASSLPAGLTYEQYFGPGTRLTVT.

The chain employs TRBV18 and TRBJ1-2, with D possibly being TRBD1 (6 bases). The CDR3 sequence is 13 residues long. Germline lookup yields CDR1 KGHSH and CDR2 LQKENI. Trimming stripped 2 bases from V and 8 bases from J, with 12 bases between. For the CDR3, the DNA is TGTGCCAGCTCACCAATGGCAGGGGAAGGCTACACCTTC. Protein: CASSPMAGEGYTF. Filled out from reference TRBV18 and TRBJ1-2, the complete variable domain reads NAGVMQNPRHLVRRRGQEARLRCSPMKGHSHVYWYRQLPEEGLKFMVYLQKENIIDESGMPKERFSAEFPKEGPSILRIQQVVRGDSAAYFCASSPMAGEGYTFGSGTRLTVV.